This record covers a single T cell receptor (beta chain). These data originate in a study of blood T cell repertoires in COVID-19. For the study at large: The origin of the acute and convalescent COVID-19 samples was the United States, Italy and Spain. In each case, the material was cDNA or gDNA derived from T cells, B-cell-depleted T cells, or PBMCs.

Trimming stripped 4 bases from V and 2 bases from J, with 15 bases between. Germline lookup yields CDR1 SGDLS and CDR2 YYNGEE. The CDR3 loop spans 16 amino acids. In the original processing: Amplified reference gene primers provided the basis for estimating nucleated cell counts. Profiling relied on immunoSEQ multiplex PCR, and the TCRdb table lists in-frame clones only, not all of them. V and J calls and clone size are copied from that table; D and trimming were computed from the DNA. The sample consists of some 39,000 clones, 65% to 80% of them appearing once. J is TRBJ1-4 and V is TRBV9; D call uncertain. This clonotype originated in an elderly man with acute or convalescent COVID-19. The sample consisted of peripheral blood. The CDR3 DNA reads TGTGCCAGCAGCCCCGGGAGATATGGGACTAATGAAAAACTGTTTTTT. This gives the protein CASSPGRYGTNEKLFF.